This T cell receptor (beta chain) is drawn from a study of T cell responses to AZD1222 COVID-19 vaccine. General study findings and limits: Regions 160-218 and 743-854 held dominance among vaccine-associated CD4 TCRs, which spanned spike. Only after the peak T cell response were repertoires sampled. The donor group comprised mostly white British people and more females; the analysis possibly underestimated clonal diversity.

This clone was seen a single time. Its specificity is not known. The method was immunoSEQ multiplex PCR; TCRdb's version includes in-frame clones alone and lacks a portion of them. The sample carries about 94,000 clones, about 85% recorded once. Looked up from germline, CDR1 is KGHDR and CDR2 is SFDVKD. V was pared by 5 bases and J by 3 bases, with 14 bases of the junction left unmatched. CDR3 length: 20 residues. The chain joins TRBV24-1 to TRBJ2-1; 14 positions match TRBD2. The receptor comes from an adult who received the AZD1222 COVID-19 vaccine. The sequencing here drew on peripheral blood, taken 28 days after the second AZD1222 dose. The CDR3 is CATSGPDSSGLAGVYNEQFF. The CDR3 DNA is TGTGCCACCAGTGGGCCAGACAGCTCGGGACTAGCGGGAGTCTACAATGAGCAGTTCTTC.